Listed here are 32 T cell receptor beta chains from one sample, sequenced in a study of graft-versus-host responses after intestinal transplantation (dated by TCRdb to the early 2020s). These TCRs are of unknown antigen specificity. Receptors were amplified or captured by the immunoSEQ multiplex PCR assay. The table comes from immuneACCESS by way of TCRdb, which keeps in-frame sequences with V and J called. Part of the clones is missing from these tables; in studies checked, under half for an unresolved V gene and the rest for unknown reasons. Counted in this sample were about 93,000 clones; approximately 92% of them appeared once. The ten biggest clones cover 0.45% to 0.6% of the sample. The sample's time point, from its label and the paper: cells obtained before transplantation from donor or recipient. The sample was unstimulated CD8+ T cells sorted from spleen or lymph node cells, taken before intestinal transplant. The receptor source for this set is a human donor who received an intestinal transplant.

This chain uses TRBV27 with TRBJ2-3; 10 nucleotides agree with TRBD2. Germline lookup yields CDR1 MNHEY and CDR2 SMNVEV (reference sequence). The CDR3 covers 17 residues. The V and J ends lost 0 bases and 0 bases, in that order; junction bases with no gene match: 3. CDR3 region: CASSLSIAGGSTDTQYF. The CDR3 DNA sequence: TGTGCCAGCAGTTTATCGATAGCGGGAGGTAGCACAGATACGCAGTATTTT.

In regard to this clone: Other DNA sequences in this specimen translate into the identical CDR3. V gene TRBV9 combines with J gene TRBJ2-5, with TRBD2 identical over 8 bases. The end of the DNA fits TRBJ2-7 better, so the J call may be wrong. Germline CDR1 reads SGDLS; CDR2 reads YYNGEE. The CDR3 covers 15 residues. The CDR3 region has the DNA TGTGCCAGCAGCGTAGGAGCGGGGGTCTCCTACGAGCAGTACTTC. It specifies CASSVGAGVSYEQYF.

The V call is TRBV7-6, the J call TRBJ2-6; possible D gene TRBD2, 5 bases. Germline assignment: CDR1 SGHVS and CDR2 FNYEAQ. The CDR3 has 16 amino acids. The V and J ends lost 5 bases and 0 bases respectively, with 11 bases between them. CDR3: CASSPPGYSGANVLTF. The CDR3 DNA reads TGTGCCAGCAGCCCCCCGGGGTACTCTGGGGCCAACGTCCTGACTTTC.

The chain carries TRBV19 and TRBJ2-1; tentative D call: TRBD2 (6 bases). The CDR3 has 15 residues. Germline CDR1 reads LNHDA; CDR2 reads SQIVND (reference sequence). V lost 2 bases and J 5 bases, leaving 13 bases between the germline ends. The CDR3 is CASSIRDSGNNEQFF. DNA of the CDR3: TGTGCCAGTAGTATAAGGGATAGCGGAAACAATGAGCAGTTCTTC.

In the case of this clone: A read error may account for a junction end that differs from germline. The rearrangement uses TRBV5-1 and TRBJ2-7; D ambiguous. The CDR3 sequence is 13 residues long. The germline gives CDR1 SGHRS, CDR2 YFSETQ. CDR3 sequence (DNA): TGCGCCAGCAGCTTGTCCCCAGCCTACGAGCGGTACTTC. This gives the protein CASSLSPAYERYF.

The CDR3 protein is CASSSWERETQYF. For the CDR3, the DNA is TGTGCCAGTAGTTCTTGGGAGCGGGAGACCCAGTACTTC. The gene calls are TRBV19 and TRBJ2-5, with TRBD2 as a possible D gene (5 bases). Trimming pared 5 bases from V and 5 bases from J, leaving 12 bases between. The V gene's germline CDR1 is LNHDA and CDR2 SQIVND (reference sequence). This CDR3 has 13 residues.

V usage is TRBV7-2 and J usage is TRBJ1-2, with D possibly being TRBD1 (6 bases). Germline CDR1 and CDR2: SGHTA and FQGNSA. The V end was cut by 5 bases, the J end by 0 bases, with 13 bases between. The CDR3 consists of 15 residues. The CDR3 coding sequence is TGTGCCAGCAGCATAGGACAGCAAGCTAACTATGGCTACACCTTC. It yields the protein CASSIGQQANYGYTF.

The chain carries TRBV5-8 and TRBJ2-1, with 7 bases aligning to TRBD2. CDR3 length: 16 amino acids. Trimming removed 0 bases from V and 2 bases from J; junction bases left unmatched: 5. In germline, CDR1 is SGHTS, CDR2 YDEGEE. This CDR3 is CASSLAGRGTYNEQFF. The CDR3 DNA reads as TGTGCCAGCAGCTTGGCCGGGCGGGGGACCTACAATGAGCAGTTCTTC.

The rearrangement links TRBV2 to TRBJ2-7; 9 nucleotides line up with TRBD1. Trimming took 4 bases from V and 2 from J; bases not matched to a gene: 3. The length of the CDR3 is 14 residues. The germline CDR1 and CDR2 sequences are SNHLY and FYNNEI. This chain's CDR3 is CASSGGDRAYEQYF. CDR3 sequence (DNA): TGTGCCAGCAGTGGGGGGGACAGGGCCTACGAGCAGTACTTC. The complete variable domain, with remaining parts taken from reference TRBV2 and TRBJ2-7, reads EPEVTQTPSHQVTQMGQEVILRCVPISNHLYFYWYRQILGQKVEFLVSFYNNEISEKSEIFDDQFSVERPDGSNFTLKIRSTKLEDSAMYFCASSGGDRAYEQYFGPGTRLTVT.

V usage is TRBV7-9 and J usage is TRBJ1-2, with TRBD1 matching over 8 bases. Trimming at V came to 5 bases and at J to 7 bases, leaving 3 bases not matched to a gene. Germline CDR1 SEHNR, CDR2 FQNEAQ (reference sequence). The CDR3 runs to 12 residues. In DNA form, the CDR3 reads TGTGCCAGCAGCGGGGACAGGCTTGGCTACACCTTC. Its translation: CASSGDRLGYTF.

The chain joins TRBV19 to TRBJ1-2, with D maybe TRBD1 (6 bases). V dropped 6 bases and J dropped 4 bases, with 12 bases sitting between them. Per the germline V gene, CDR1 is LNHDA and CDR2 is SQIVND (reference sequence). CDR3 length equals 13 residues. CDR3 nucleotides: TGTGCCAGTAGCTCGGGGGGCTTCTATGGCTACACCTTC. Translated, it gives CASSSGGFYGYTF. Full variable domain (missing parts from reference TRBV19 and TRBJ1-2): DGGITQSPKYLFRKEGQNVTLSCEQNLNHDAMYWYRQDPGQGLRLIYYSQIVNDFQKGDIAEGYSVSREKKESFPLTVTSAQKNPTAFYLCASSSGGFYGYTFGSGTRLTVV.

The chain combines TRBV7-6 with TRBJ1-4; D is perhaps TRBD1 (5 bases). The V end was cut by 5 bases, the J end by 2 bases, with 18 bases between. The CDR3 has 17 residues. Germline V gives CDR1 SGHVS, CDR2 FNYEAQ. The CDR3: CASSDSLRGGTNEKLFF. The CDR3 DNA sequence: TGTGCCAGCAGCGACTCCCTGCGGGGGGGGACTAATGAAAAACTGTTTTTT.

In this sample, this clone turned up a few times. The rearrangement uses TRBV2 and TRBJ1-5; 9 bases line up with TRBD1. Germline V CDR1 and CDR2: SNHLY, FYNNEI. V shed 6 bases and J 3 bases; nucleotides not matched to a gene: 15. The CDR3 runs to 18 residues. Written as DNA, the CDR3 is TGTGCCAGCAGGGGGGACAGGGACTATTCACATGACAATCAGCCCCAGCATTTT. It specifies CASRGDRDYSHDNQPQHF.

This chain links TRBV4-1 with TRBJ1-5; D perhaps matches TRBD1 (6 bases). The CDR3 spans 15 residues. Looked up from germline, CDR1 is MGHRA and CDR2 is YSYEKL. Between the trimmed V and J ends, which lost 3 bases and 4 bases, there was a span of 13 bases. The CDR3 is CASSQNPGENQPQHF. CDR3 bases: TGCGCCAGCAGCCAGAATCCAGGGGAAAATCAGCCCCAGCATTTT.

This chain uses TRBV19 with TRBJ2-1, with 10 positions matching TRBD2. Unmatched junction bases numbered 12, after V lost 4 bases and J lost 0 bases. Germline CDR1 reads LNHDA; CDR2 reads SQIVND (reference sequence). The CDR3 has 19 residues. In nucleotides, the CDR3 is TGTGCCAGTAGTAACTTCCTAGCGGGGGCGCCAAGCTCCTACAATGAGCAGTTCTTC. As protein: CASSNFLAGAPSSYNEQFF.

The V call is TRBV11-2, the J call TRBJ2-3; D is possibly TRBD2 (6 bases). V gave up 4 bases and J gave up 7 bases, with 21 bases separating them. This CDR3 spans 16 amino acids. Germline V CDR1 and CDR2: SGHAT, FQNNGV. The CDR3 DNA sequence: TGTGCCAGCAGCTACCCCTCTTCGCGGGGCCGATATACGCAGTATTTT. Its protein product is CASSYPSSRGRYTQYF.

J is TRBJ2-2 and V is TRBV29-1; 9 positions agree with TRBD2. This CDR3 has 14 amino acids. The germline gives CDR1 SQVTM, CDR2 ANQGSEA. The V segment lost 6 bases and the J segment 6 bases; nucleotides outside the gene matches: 8. CDR3 bases: TGCAGCGTAGTAGCGGGAGTGGGGTCCGGGGAGCTGTTTTTT. Translation gives CSVVAGVGSGELFF.

V gene TRBV6-5 combines with J gene TRBJ1-2, with 10 bases fitting TRBD1. This CDR3 contains 14 residues. V gave up 0 bases and J gave up 6 bases; unmatched junction bases: 1. Germline loops: CDR1 MNHEY, CDR2 SVGAGI. CDR3 coding DNA: TGTGCCAGCAGTTACTCCGGACAGGGGGATGGCTACACCTTC. Translating gives CASSYSGQGDGYTF.

The chain links TRBV5-5 to TRBJ2-7; D may be TRBD1 (5 bases). The CDR3 is made up of 14 amino acids. CDR1 and CDR2 (germline): SGHKS, YYEKEE (reference sequence). The V end lost 0 bases, the J end lost 2 bases, and 9 bases lay between the germline ends. The CDR3 protein is CASSLATGAYEQYF. In DNA, the CDR3 is TGTGCCAGCAGCTTGGCCACAGGTGCCTACGAGCAGTACTTC. The full variable domain, with the rest looked up from reference TRBV5-5 and TRBJ2-7, is DAGVTQSPTHLIKTRGQQVTLRCSPISGHKSVSWYQQVLGQGPQFIFQYYEKEERGRGNFPDRFSARQFPNYSSELNVNALLLGDSALYLCASSLATGAYEQYFGPGTRLTVT.

V and J are TRBV6-1 and TRBJ1-6, with a tentative D call TRBD1 (6 bases). The length of the CDR3 is 16 residues. CDR1 and CDR2 (germline): MNHNS, SASEGT. Trimming took 3 bases from V and 3 from J, leaving 12 bases between them. CDR3 DNA: TGTGCCAGCAGTGAGTTACGGACAGTCTATAATTCACCCCTCCACTTT. Amino acid sequence: CASSELRTVYNSPLHF.

This chain uses TRBV4-1 with TRBJ2-1; D ambiguous. V lost 3 bases and J lost 0, with 6 bases in between. This CDR3 has 14 residues. Germline CDR1 reads MGHRA; CDR2 reads YSYEKL. CDR3: CASSQPSSYNEQFF. In DNA, the CDR3 is TGCGCCAGCAGCCAGCCGAGCTCCTACAATGAGCAGTTCTTC.

V and J are TRBV28 and TRBJ1-5; 7 nucleotides align to TRBD1. The germline CDR1 and CDR2 sequences are MDHEN and SYDVKM. The ends lost 5 bases at V and 2 bases at J; junction bases unmatched: 9. This CDR3 spans 16 amino acids. The CDR3: CASSRPGQPRNQPQHF. The CDR3 DNA reads as TGTGCCAGCAGTCGCCCGGGACAGCCACGCAATCAGCCCCAGCATTTT.

J is TRBJ1-5 and V is TRBV4-3; the D gene is possibly TRBD1 (6 bases). Germline V gene data show CDR1 as LGHNA and CDR2 as YSLEER. Trimming took off 2 bases at V and 5 bases at J, with 16 bases between the two ends. The CDR3 length is 16 residues. CDR3: CASSQSFRGADQPQHF. In nucleotides, the CDR3 is TGCGCCAGCAGCCAAAGTTTCCGGGGGGCCGATCAGCCCCAGCATTTT.

The V and J genes are TRBV4-2 and TRBJ2-3, with 7 bases matching TRBD1. The germline V gene encodes CDR1 LGHNA and CDR2 YNFKEQ. V shed 1 base and J 0 bases; nucleotides not matched to a gene: 10. This CDR3 is 18 amino acids long. This CDR3 is CASSQVPLGTDSTDTQYF. CDR3 bases: TGTGCCAGCAGCCAAGTACCTCTCGGGACAGACAGCACAGATACGCAGTATTTT.

As regards this clone: One end of the junction is discordant with germline, which a read error may explain. The genes are TRBV19 and TRBJ2-3; a possible D gene is TRBD1 (7 bases). Per germline, CDR1 LNHDA and CDR2 SQIVND (reference sequence). This CDR3 region has 16 residues. DNA for the CDR3: TGTGCCAGTAGCGATGGCGGGACAGTGAGCAGAGATACGCAGTATTTT. Translated: CASSDGGTVSRDTQYF.

The chain recombines TRBV27 with TRBJ1-1; no clear D. The V and J ends lost 4 bases and 0 bases respectively, with 6 bases between them. Germline V gives CDR1 MNHEY, CDR2 SMNVEV (reference sequence). The CDR3 contains 13 residues. CDR3 sequence: CASSWALNTEAFF. As DNA, the CDR3 is TGTGCCAGCAGTTGGGCCTTGAACACTGAAGCTTTCTTT.

The gene calls are TRBV7-3 and TRBJ2-2; a weak D match, TRBD2 (6 bases). The CDR3 is 15 residues long. Deletions cut 2 bases from V and 1 base from J, with 8 bases between. From germline, CDR1 is SGHTA and CDR2 FQGTGA. DNA of the CDR3: TGTGCCAGCAGCTTATTGGGGGGGAACACCGGGGAGCTGTTTTTT. It codes for CASSLLGGNTGELFF.

The chain is built from TRBV7-7 and TRBJ2-3; tentatively, D is TRBD2 (6 bases). This CDR3 spans 17 amino acids. The germline V and J ends were trimmed by 5 bases and 0 bases, with 18 bases remaining between them. In germline, CDR1 is SSHAT, CDR2 FNYEAQ (reference sequence). The CDR3 loop reads CASSPLRGSVSTDTQYF. The CDR3, as DNA: TGTGCCAGCAGCCCGCTGCGGGGTAGCGTGAGCACAGATACGCAGTATTTT.

The chain uses TRBV12-5 and TRBJ2-3, with D hard to call. The CDR3 spans 16 residues. Germline assignment: CDR1 LGHNT and CDR2 FRNRAP. Trimming removed 4 bases at V and 2 bases at J, with 16 bases between. The CDR3 region has the DNA TGTGCTAGTGGTTCGAGCCCGACTGCCTACACAGATACGCAGTATTTT. Amino acid sequence: CASGSSPTAYTDTQYF.

The V and J genes are TRBV19 and TRBJ1-2, with TRBD1 as a possible D gene (5 bases). Trimming cost V 3 bases and J 8 bases, with 16 bases left between them. The CDR3 has 14 amino acids. The germline V gene encodes CDR1 LNHDA and CDR2 SQIVND (reference sequence). The DNA for the CDR3 is TGTGCCAGTAGTATCCAGGGTCCGGCATTGGGCTACACCTTC. It is translated as CASSIQGPALGYTF.

This chain joins TRBV11-2 and TRBJ2-1; 9 bases are a match to TRBD1. Germline values: CDR1 SGHAT, CDR2 FQNNGV. J was trimmed by 1 base and V by 7 bases; bases with no gene match: 5. The CDR3 is 15 residues long. The CDR3 nucleotides are TGTGCCAGCAACTTGGGACAGGGTTCCTACAATGAGCAGTTCTTC. It codes for CASNLGQGSYNEQFF.

V gene TRBV7-9 combines with J gene TRBJ2-5; D gene uncertain. The V gene lost 3 bases and the J gene lost 0 bases, with 11 bases spanning the gap. The CDR3 totals 15 residues. CDR1 and CDR2 (germline): SEHNR, FQNEAQ (reference sequence). CDR3 protein: CASSFIVSYQETQYF. DNA for the CDR3: TGTGCCAGCAGCTTTATCGTATCGTACCAAGAGACCCAGTACTTC. Based on the CDR3 plus reference TRBV7-9 and TRBJ2-5, the full variable domain is DTGVSQNPRHKITKRGQNVTFRCDPISEHNRLYWYRQTLGQGPEFLTYFQNEAQLEKSRLLSDRFSAERPKGSFSTLEIQRTEQGDSAMYLCASSFIVSYQETQYFGPGTRLLVL.